The 27 T cell receptor beta chains below come from one sample, sequenced in a study of blood T cell repertoires in COVID-19. The assay was immunoSEQ multiplex PCR, and TCRdb's table has in-frame clones only and misses some. The sample includes about 250,000 clones, 80% to 90% of them seen just once. The sequencing sample was made of PBMCs or T cells enriched from blood (not recorded which). The receptors derive from a woman aged 40 to 55 who had been exposed to COVID-19.

This clone was picked up a small number of times. This chain connects TRBV5-4 to TRBJ1-2; 7 nucleotides match TRBD1. This CDR3 comprises 13 residues. CDR1 and CDR2 from the germline V gene are SGHNT and YYREEE (reference sequence). V shed 0 bases and J 5 bases; nucleotides not matched to a gene: 1. The CDR3: CASSLEQGYGYTF. The CDR3 nucleotides read TGTGCCAGCAGCTTGGAACAGGGGTATGGCTACACCTTC.

In DNA, the CDR3 is TGTGCCAGCAGTTTAAAGACAGGGTTTGGCACTGAAGCTTTCTTT. It encodes CASSLKTGFGTEAFF. The gene calls are TRBV27 and TRBJ1-1; 7 bases fit TRBD1. CDR3 length: 15 amino acids. Germline-derived CDR1 and CDR2 are MNHEY and SMNVEV (reference sequence). Trimming at V came to 2 bases and at J to 4 bases, leaving 7 bases not matched to a gene.

The J gene is TRBJ2-7, the V gene TRBV6-5, with 12 nucleotides matching TRBD1. V lost 2 bases, J lost 4 bases, and 6 bases stayed unmatched. The CDR3 contains 16 residues. Germline loops: CDR1 MNHEY, CDR2 SVGAGI. The CDR3 region is CASSYGTGQGAYEQYF. The CDR3 DNA follows: TGTGCCAGCAGTTACGGAACGGGACAGGGGGCGTACGAGCAGTACTTC.

A remark on this clone: Other DNA sequences within the sample encode an identical CDR3. V gene TRBV7-3 combines with J gene TRBJ1-1, with D perhaps matching TRBD1 (5 bases). The V gene lost 4 bases and the J gene lost 5 bases, with 11 bases spanning the gap. CDR1 is SGHTA, CDR2 FQGTGA, per germline. This CDR3 comprises 13 residues. The CDR3 protein is CASSSQGGTEAFF. The CDR3 region has the DNA TGTGCCAGCAGCTCGCAGGGAGGTACTGAAGCTTTCTTT.

The chain's CDR3 is CASSSRGTNQPQHF. The DNA of the CDR3 is TGTGCCAGCAGCTCCAGGGGTACCAATCAGCCCCAGCATTTT. The chain carries TRBV11-1 and TRBJ1-5, with D perhaps TRBD1 (6 bases). CDR1 is SGHAT, CDR2 FQDESV, per germline (reference sequence). Trimming left V 4 bases short and J 3 bases short, with 10 bases between. This CDR3 has 14 residues.

J is TRBJ2-3 and V is TRBV12-3 or TRBV12-4; 9 bases map to TRBD1. The trim removed 7 bases at V and 3 bases at J, leaving 2 bases unmatched. The CDR3 has 13 residues. CDR3 bases: TGTGCCAGCAACGGACAGGGGACAGATACGCAGTATTTT. Translation: CASNGQGTDTQYF.

This clone has a handful of counts. The chain carries TRBV18 and TRBJ1-6; 8 bases align to TRBD1. Germline V CDR1 and CDR2: KGHSH, LQKENI. J lost 0 bases, V lost 3 bases, and 10 bases had no gene match. This CDR3 comprises 19 residues. The CDR3: CASSPLPSGGSSYNSPLHF. In DNA form, the CDR3 reads TGTGCCAGCTCACCTTTACCCTCAGGGGGCAGCTCCTATAATTCACCCCTCCACTTT. Complete variable domain (other parts from reference TRBV18 and TRBJ1-6): NAGVMQNPRHLVRRRGQEARLRCSPMKGHSHVYWYRQLPEEGLKFMVYLQKENIIDESGMPKERFSAEFPKEGPSILRIQQVVRGDSAAYFCASSPLPSGGSSYNSPLHFGNGTRLTVT.

There are a few counts of this clone. Other nucleotide sequences from this sample produce the same CDR3. CDR3 DNA sequence: TGTGCCAGCAGCCTGGGGGAGGGTGAAAAACTGTTTTTT. Protein product: CASSLGEGEKLFF. The rearrangement joins TRBV3-1 (or the pseudogene TRBV3-2) to TRBJ1-4; TRBD1 is a possible D gene (5 bases). The CDR3 covers 13 residues. The V gene lost 4 bases and the J gene lost 7 bases, with 10 bases spanning the gap. Germline CDR1 LGHDT, CDR2 YNNKEL (reference sequence).

This chain uses TRBV18 with TRBJ2-7, with 7 bases that match TRBD2. The CDR3 runs 14 residues. The V gene end was trimmed by 3 bases and the J gene end by 0 bases; junction bases not matched to a gene: 2. Germline CDR1 KGHSH, CDR2 LQKENI. The CDR3 region has the DNA TGTGCCAGCTCACCGGGGGGGAGCTCCTACGAGCAGTACTTC. Translating it yields CASSPGGSSYEQYF.

The rearrangement joins TRBV7-9 to TRBJ1-2, with D possibly being TRBD1 (6 bases). This CDR3 is built from 15 residues. Trimming removed 5 bases at V and 4 bases at J, with 17 bases between. CDR1 is SEHNR, CDR2 FQNEAQ, per germline (reference sequence). In DNA, the CDR3 is TGTGCCAGCAGCCACGGGACAACCTCTCCCTATGGCTACACCTTC. Protein: CASSHGTTSPYGYTF.

The chain uses TRBV4-1 and TRBJ2-3; TRBD2 matches at 11 bases. This CDR3 comprises 20 residues. Germline lookup yields CDR1 MGHRA and CDR2 YSYEKL. Trimming at V came to 0 bases and at J to 4 bases, leaving 15 bases not matched to a gene. CDR3 protein: CASSQDPELAGAYPPDTQYF. The CDR3 DNA reads as TGCGCCAGCAGCCAAGATCCCGAACTAGCGGGGGCCTACCCACCAGATACGCAGTATTTT.

The chain recombines TRBV5-1 with TRBJ2-6, with D possibly matching TRBD1 (6 bases). This CDR3 has 17 residues. CDR1 SGHRS and CDR2 YFSETQ come from the germline V gene. Trimming left V 0 bases short and J 4 bases short, with 14 bases between. The CDR3 region has the DNA TGCGCCAGCAGCTTGGATGGCAGGGGTAGCGGGGCCAACGTCCTGACTTTC. Translating gives CASSLDGRGSGANVLTF.

The chain carries TRBV30 and TRBJ1-2; possibly TRBD1 for D (5 bases). This CDR3 comprises 13 residues. V was shortened by 5 bases and J by 1 base, with 11 bases between the two germline ends. Germline-derived CDR1 and CDR2 are GTSNPN and SVGIG (reference sequence). Here the CDR3 reads CAWDGGSNYGYTF. The CDR3 DNA is TGTGCCTGGGACGGGGGGAGTAACTATGGCTACACCTTC.

The rearrangement uses TRBV18 and TRBJ1-2; D is unclear. Trimming cost V 2 bases and J 0 bases, with 7 bases left between them. CDR1 KGHSH and CDR2 LQKENI come from the germline V gene. The CDR3 totals 14 residues. CDR3 in amino acids: CASSPTLANYGYTF. CDR3 in DNA: TGTGCCAGCTCACCAACGTTAGCTAACTATGGCTACACCTTC.

This chain joins TRBV6-5 and TRBJ1-2; D remains ambiguous. Germline V gene sequence: CDR1 MNHEY, CDR2 SVGAGI. The CDR3 contains 14 residues. The V end was cut by 5 bases, the J end by 3 bases, with 13 bases between. In DNA form, the CDR3 reads TGTGCCAGCAGTCCTAGTCCCCCGGACTATGGCTACACCTTC. It yields the protein CASSPSPPDYGYTF.

V gene TRBV5-4 combines with J gene TRBJ1-1; 7 positions match TRBD1. CDR1 is SGHNT, CDR2 YYREEE, per germline (reference sequence). Trimming removed 4 bases from V and 0 bases from J; junction bases left unmatched: 9. CDR3 size: 16 residues. The CDR3 loop is CASSPGQETMNTEAFF. The DNA of the CDR3 is TGTGCCAGCAGCCCCGGACAGGAGACCATGAACACTGAAGCTTTCTTT. Using reference TRBV5-4 and TRBJ1-1 for the parts outside the CDR3, the full variable domain is ETGVTQSPTHLIKTRGQQVTLRCSSQSGHNTVSWYQQALGQGPQFIFQYYREEENGRGNFPPRFSGLQFPNYSSELNVNALELDDSALYLCASSPGQETMNTEAFFGQGTRLTVV.

The rearrangement joins TRBV25-1 to TRBJ2-2; D may be TRBD1 (7 bases). From germline, CDR1 is MGHDK and CDR2 SYGVNS. V gave up 9 bases and J gave up 6 bases, with 20 bases separating them. CDR3 length equals 15 residues. CDR3 protein: CASNPGGIWAGELFF. The CDR3 DNA reads as TGTGCCAGTAACCCAGGGGGGATTTGGGCCGGGGAGCTGTTTTTT.

This chain joins TRBV2 and TRBJ2-3; a possible D gene is TRBD2 (7 bases). Trimming took 8 bases from V and 2 from J, leaving 20 bases between them. The CDR3 consists of 16 residues. CDR1 and CDR2 (germline): SNHLY, FYNNEI. CDR3 region: CASGREQGPNTDTQYF. The CDR3, as DNA: TGTGCCAGCGGGAGGGAGCAGGGGCCAAACACAGATACGCAGTATTTT.

V is TRBV9 and J is TRBJ2-3; 10 bases align to TRBD2. The CDR3 sequence is 16 residues long. The germline gives CDR1 SGDLS, CDR2 YYNGEE. V lost 4 bases and J lost 2; bases outside the gene matches: 7. CDR3 in amino acids: CASSLSGGVLTDTQYF. The CDR3 coding sequence is TGTGCCAGCAGCCTAAGCGGGGGGGTTCTCACAGATACGCAGTATTTT.

This clone occurred a few times. The CDR3 here is CASSPSGGEETQYF. CDR3 DNA: TGTGCCAGCAGCCCTTCGGGAGGGGAAGAGACCCAGTACTTC. The chain combines TRBV7-2 with TRBJ2-5, with 8 bases that match TRBD2. CDR3 size: 14 residues. CDR1 is SGHTA, CDR2 FQGNSA, per germline. J lost 3 bases, V lost 5 bases, and 5 bases had no gene match.

This rearrangement joins TRBV2 to TRBJ1-2; D is unresolved. In germline, CDR1 is SNHLY, CDR2 FYNNEI. This CDR3 has 16 residues. V dropped 3 bases and J dropped 3 bases, with 17 bases sitting between them. The CDR3 spells CASSDAVRLLDYGYTF. CDR3 in DNA: TGTGCCAGCAGTGACGCAGTTAGGCTCCTAGACTATGGCTACACCTTC.

The rearrangement links TRBV4-3 to TRBJ2-7; D is possibly TRBD1 (5 bases). Germline loops: CDR1 LGHNA, CDR2 YSLEER. The CDR3 consists of 14 residues. V was cut by 4 bases and J by 3 bases, with 13 bases left in between. CDR3 coding DNA: TGCGCCAGCAGCCTCTCAGGACAAAGCTACGAGCAGTACTTC. This encodes CASSLSGQSYEQYF.

In regard to this clone: This may stem from a read error, because a much larger clone lies one nucleotide away. The chain uses TRBV7-2 and TRBJ1-5, with D uncertain. This CDR3 has 15 residues. The V gene's germline CDR1 is SGHTA and CDR2 FQGNSA. V gave up 1 base and J gave up 3 bases, with 10 bases separating them. This chain's CDR3 is CASSLVTGSNQPQHF. Here the CDR3 DNA reads TGTGCCAGCAGCTTAGTGACGGGTTCCAATCAGCCCCAGCATTTT.

The chain joins TRBV28 to TRBJ1-6, with D possibly TRBD1 on 6 matching bases. V lost 5 bases, J lost 7 bases, and 12 bases lay in between. CDR3 length equals 14 residues. Germline V gene lookup returns CDR1 MDHEN and CDR2 SYDVKM. The CDR3 region is CASSTPGENSPLHF. In DNA, the CDR3 is TGTGCCAGCAGTACCCCAGGGGAGAATTCACCCCTCCACTTT.

This chain uses TRBV7-3 with TRBJ2-5, with D tentatively TRBD2 (6 bases). Germline CDR1 reads SGHTA; CDR2 reads FQGTGA. V lost 5 bases and J 2 bases, leaving 15 bases between the germline ends. The CDR3 consists of 15 residues. The CDR3 reads CASSAGSGLQETQYF. Written as DNA, the CDR3 is TGTGCCAGCAGCGCGGGGAGCGGACTTCAAGAGACCCAGTACTTC.

Only a few counts were recorded for this clone. V is TRBV19 and J is TRBJ2-3; the match to TRBD2 covers 8 bases. Unmatched junction bases numbered 8, after V lost 4 bases and J lost 2 bases. Germline V gene data show CDR1 as LNHDA and CDR2 as SQIVND (reference sequence). The CDR3 has 16 amino acids. The chain's CDR3 is CASSRGTSRFTDTQYF. In DNA form, the CDR3 reads TGTGCCAGTAGTAGAGGGACTAGTAGGTTCACAGATACGCAGTATTTT.

The chain is built from TRBV3-1 (or the pseudogene TRBV3-2) and TRBJ2-3, with 10 bases that match TRBD2. The length of the CDR3 is 16 residues. The V gene's germline CDR1 is LGHDT and CDR2 YNNKEL (reference sequence). Trimming at V came to 4 bases and at J to 3 bases, leaving 7 bases not matched to a gene. Written as DNA, the CDR3 is TGTGCCAGCAGCCCCTGGCAAGCGGGGGGGACAGATACGCAGTATTTT. It codes for CASSPWQAGGTDTQYF.